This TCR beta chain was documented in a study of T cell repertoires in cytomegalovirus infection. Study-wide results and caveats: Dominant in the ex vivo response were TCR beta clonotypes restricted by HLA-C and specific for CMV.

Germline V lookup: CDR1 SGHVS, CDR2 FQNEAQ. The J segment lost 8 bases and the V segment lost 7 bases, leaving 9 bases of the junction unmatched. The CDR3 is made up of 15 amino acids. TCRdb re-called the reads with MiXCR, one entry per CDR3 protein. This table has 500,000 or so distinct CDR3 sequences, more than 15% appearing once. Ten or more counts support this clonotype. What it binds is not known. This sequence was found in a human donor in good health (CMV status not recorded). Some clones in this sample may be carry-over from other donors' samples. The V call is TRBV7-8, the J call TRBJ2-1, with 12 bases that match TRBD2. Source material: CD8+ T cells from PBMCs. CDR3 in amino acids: CASTPRLAGGYEQFF. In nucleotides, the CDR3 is TGTGCCAGCACCCCCCGGCTAGCGGGAGGGTATGAGCAGTTCTTC.